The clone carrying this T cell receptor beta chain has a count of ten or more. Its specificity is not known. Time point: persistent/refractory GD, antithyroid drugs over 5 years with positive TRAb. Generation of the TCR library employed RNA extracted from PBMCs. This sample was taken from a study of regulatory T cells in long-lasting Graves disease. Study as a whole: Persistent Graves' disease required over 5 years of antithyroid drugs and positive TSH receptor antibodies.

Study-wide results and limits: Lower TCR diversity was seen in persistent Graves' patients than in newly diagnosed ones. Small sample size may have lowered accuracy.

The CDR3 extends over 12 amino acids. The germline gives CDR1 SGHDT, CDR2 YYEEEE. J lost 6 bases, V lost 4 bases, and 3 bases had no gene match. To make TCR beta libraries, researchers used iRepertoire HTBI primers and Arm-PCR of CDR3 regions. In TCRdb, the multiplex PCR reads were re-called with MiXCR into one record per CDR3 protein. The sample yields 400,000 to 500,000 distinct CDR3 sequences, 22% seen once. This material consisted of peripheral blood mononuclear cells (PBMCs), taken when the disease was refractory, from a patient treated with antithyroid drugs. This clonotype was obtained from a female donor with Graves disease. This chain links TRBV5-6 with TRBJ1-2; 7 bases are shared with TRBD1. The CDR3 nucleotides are TGTGCCAGCAGCCCACAGGGGAATGGCTACACCTTC. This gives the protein CASSPQGNGYTF.